This T cell receptor beta chain is from a study of spatial heterogeneity in lung cancer. In the study overall: Among detected sequences, beta-chain ones consistently exceeded alpha-chain ones in number. Combinations of a unique TCR and a UMI were tallied in raw reads, and on average each appeared more than ten times.

Time point denoted: sample taken at primary tumor resection. Extraction of whole RNA from tumor, nontumor lung or frozen PBMC preceded unsorted sequencing. The donors were 55 to 85 patients with non-small cell lung cancer that was early-stage and untreated. Carried by each TCR cDNA molecule was a unique molecular identifier. TCRdb analysed the 5' RACE reads with MiXCR anew, one entry per CDR3 protein. In the table there are several thousand distinct CDR3 sequences, about 3.9% of which are singletons. This clonotype was observed at least ten times. Per germline, CDR1 SGHRS and CDR2 YFSETQ. The CDR3 has 15 residues. Deletions cut 1 base from V and 3 bases from J, with 13 bases between.

This rearrangement joins TRBV5-1 to TRBJ1-1, with unresolved D. The receptor's source is a female donor with early-stage non-small cell lung cancer. The specimen was normal lung tissue next to the tumor, collected at surgery. The CDR3 sequence is CASSLREDFYTEAFF. Here the CDR3 DNA reads TGCGCCAGCAGCTTGCGGGAGGACTTTTACACTGAAGCTTTCTTT.